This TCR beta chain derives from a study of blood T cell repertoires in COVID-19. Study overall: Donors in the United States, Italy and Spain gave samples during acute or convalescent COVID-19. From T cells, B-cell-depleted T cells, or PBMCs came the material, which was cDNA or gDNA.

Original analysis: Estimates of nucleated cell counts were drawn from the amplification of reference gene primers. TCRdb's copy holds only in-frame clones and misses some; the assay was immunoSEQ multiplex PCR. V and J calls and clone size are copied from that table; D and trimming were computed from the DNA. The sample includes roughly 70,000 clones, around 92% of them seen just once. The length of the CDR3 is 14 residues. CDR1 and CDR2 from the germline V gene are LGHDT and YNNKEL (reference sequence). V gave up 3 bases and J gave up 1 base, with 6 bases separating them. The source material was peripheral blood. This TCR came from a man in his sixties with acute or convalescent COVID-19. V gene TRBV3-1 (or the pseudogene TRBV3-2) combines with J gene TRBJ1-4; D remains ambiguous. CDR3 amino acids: CASSQRGTNEKLFF. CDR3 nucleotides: TGTGCCAGCAGCCAGAGAGGAACTAATGAAAAACTGTTTTTT.